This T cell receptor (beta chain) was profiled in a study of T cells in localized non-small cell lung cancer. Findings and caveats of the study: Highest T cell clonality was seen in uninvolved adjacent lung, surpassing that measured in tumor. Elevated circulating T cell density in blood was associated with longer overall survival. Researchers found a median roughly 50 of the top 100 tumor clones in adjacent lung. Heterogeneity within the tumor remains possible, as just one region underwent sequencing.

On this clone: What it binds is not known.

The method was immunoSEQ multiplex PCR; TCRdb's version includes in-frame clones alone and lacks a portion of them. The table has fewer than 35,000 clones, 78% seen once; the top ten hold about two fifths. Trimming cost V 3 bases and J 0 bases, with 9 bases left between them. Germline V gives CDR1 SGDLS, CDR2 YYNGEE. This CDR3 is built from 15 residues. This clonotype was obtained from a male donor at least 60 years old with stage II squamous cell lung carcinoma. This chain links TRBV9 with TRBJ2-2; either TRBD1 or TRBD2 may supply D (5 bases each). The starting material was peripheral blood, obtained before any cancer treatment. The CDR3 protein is CASSDWGSNTGELFF. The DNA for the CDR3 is TGTGCCAGCAGCGACTGGGGGTCGAACACCGGGGAGCTGTTTTTT.